The rows below give T cell receptor beta chains drawn from one sample of a study of T cell changes during pregnancy in multiple sclerosis. Libraries were prepared by immunoSEQ multiplex PCR; TCRdb keeps only in-frame clonotypes and omits some of them. Of around 70,000 clones listed, around 92% were seen once; the top ten hold about 2.2%. Sequenced material: peripheral blood, taken before pregnancy. The receptor source for this set is a female donor with multiple sclerosis, enrolled in a pregnancy study. CDR3s include the opening cysteine and the closing phenylalanine or tryptophan. A D gene is named only where the DNA matches it firmly. Clone size is not always given. Where it is, it says once, few, many or a class for expanded clones.

D: .
J: TRBJ2-3
V: TRBV11-2
size: .
DNA: TGTGCCAGCAGCCTCAACTACGGGTCAGATACGCAGTATTTT
CDR3: CASSLNYGSDTQYF

D: .
J: TRBJ2-7
V: TRBV7-9
size: .
DNA: TGTGCCAGCAGCTTAAGGGGGGGGGAGCAGTACTTC
CDR3: CASSLRGGEQYF

D: .
J: TRBJ1-4
V: TRBV4-3
size: .
DNA: TGCGCCAGCAGCCAAAACCCGGCGGGTCCTAATGAAAAACTGTTTTTT
CDR3: CASSQNPAGPNEKLFF

D: TRBD1
J: TRBJ1-4
V: TRBV5-8
size: once
DNA: TGTGCCAGCAGCTCCGGGACAGGGGGTGAAAAACTGTTTTTT
CDR3: CASSSGTGGEKLFF

D: TRBD1
J: TRBJ2-5
V: TRBV11-2
size: once
DNA: TGTGCCAGCAGCTCCGGGACAGGGCGAGAGACCCAGTACTTC
CDR3: CASSSGTGRETQYF

D: .
J: TRBJ1-4
V: TRBV27
size: .
DNA: TGTGCCAGCGGTAATGGGGGGTTCGGAGAAAAACTGTTTTTT
CDR3: CASGNGGFGEKLFF

D: TRBD2
J: TRBJ2-5
V: TRBV19
size: .
DNA: TGTGCCAGTAGTACTCTAGCGGGAGGGACCCAGTACTTC
CDR3: CASSTLAGGTQYF

D: TRBD2
J: TRBJ2-5
V: TRBV11-2
size: .
DNA: TGTGCCAGCAGCTTCGGGGGGGCAGGGCCGAAGACCCAGTACTTC
CDR3: CASSFGGAGPKTQYF

D: TRBD2
J: TRBJ2-7
V: TRBV11-3
size: .
DNA: TGTGCCAGCAGCTCCGGACTAGCGGGTTCCTACGAGCAGTACTTC
CDR3: CASSSGLAGSYEQYF

D: .
J: TRBJ2-3
V: TRBV6-1
size: .
DNA: TGTGCCAGCAGGCGGGGAGATACGCAGTATTTT
CDR3: CASRRGDTQYF

D: .
J: TRBJ2-6
V: TRBV27
size: .
DNA: TGTGCCAGCAAAAAGTCGGGAGTCGCTGGGGCCAACGTCCTGACTTTC
CDR3: CASKKSGVAGANVLTF

D: .
J: TRBJ1-5
V: TRBV5-6
size: .
DNA: TGTGCCAGCAGCTTCTACAATCAGCCCCAGCATTTT
CDR3: CASSFYNQPQHF

D: .
J: TRBJ2-2
V: TRBV10-3
size: .
DNA: TGTGCCACGAAGGACAGTCCGAACACCGGGGAGCTGTTTTTT
CDR3: CATKDSPNTGELFF

D: .
J: TRBJ2-7
V: TRBV11-2
size: .
DNA: TGTGCCAGCAGCTCCATCCGGGATCAGGGGCCCCCGGGGGGAGAGCAGTACTTC
CDR3: CASSSIRDQGPPGGEQYF

D: .
J: TRBJ2-1
V: TRBV2
size: .
DNA: TGTGCCAGCAGTGGGCGGGGAGACGAAGTAAATGAGCAGTTCTTC
CDR3: CASSGRGDEVNEQFF

D: TRBD2
J: TRBJ2-1
V: TRBV7-9
size: .
DNA: TGTGCCAGCAGCTTCCCGGCGAGCGGGAGAAACAATGAGCAGTTCTTC
CDR3: CASSFPASGRNNEQFF

D: TRBD2
J: TRBJ2-3
V: TRBV2
size: .
DNA: TGTGCCAGCAGTCGAGCGGGAGTTAGCACAGATACGCAGTATTTT
CDR3: CASSRAGVSTDTQYF

D: .
J: TRBJ1-2
V: TRBV30
size: .
DNA: TGTGCCTGGAGAACGGAGGGGAATGGCTACACCTTC
CDR3: CAWRTEGNGYTF

D: .
J: TRBJ2-2
V: TRBV4-2
size: few
DNA: TGTGCCAGCAGCCAAGGGAACAGGGCGAACACCGGGGAGCTGTTTTTT
CDR3: CASSQGNRANTGELFF

D: TRBD2
J: TRBJ2-3
V: TRBV14
size: .
DNA: TGTGCCAGCGCACCTGGCGGGGGGACAAATACGCAGTATTTT
CDR3: CASAPGGGTNTQYF

D: .
J: TRBJ2-6
V: TRBV7-2
size: .
DNA: TGTGCCAGCAGCCGCCAGGGTGCTGGGGCCAACGTCCTGACTTTC
CDR3: CASSRQGAGANVLTF

D: TRBD2
J: TRBJ2-1
V: TRBV7-2
size: .
DNA: TGTGCCAGCAGCTTAGTAGCGGGAGGGCCCCATGAGCAGTTCTTC
CDR3: CASSLVAGGPHEQFF

D: .
J: TRBJ2-6
V: TRBV6-6
size: .
DNA: TGTGCCAGCAGTCCCAGGGTACAGGCCAACGTCCTGACTTTC
CDR3: CASSPRVQANVLTF

D: TRBD2
J: TRBJ2-4
V: TRBV19
size: .
DNA: TGTGCCAGTAGTATCGCTCTAGCGGGAGGGCAAATAGCCAAAAACATTCAGTACTTC
CDR3: CASSIALAGGQIAKNIQYF

D: TRBD2
J: TRBJ2-5
V: TRBV14
size: .
DNA: TGTGCCAGCAGCCCTCTTGGCGGGAGGTCTCGGGAGACCCAGTACTTC
CDR3: CASSPLGGRSRETQYF

D: TRBD1
J: TRBJ2-1
V: TRBV7-2
size: .
DNA: TGTGCCAGCAGCCAGACGACAGGGGACGTGGTTGAGCAGTTCTTC
CDR3: CASSQTTGDVVEQFF

D: .
J: TRBJ1-6
V: TRBV6-5
size: .
DNA: TGTGCCAGCAGTTACGCAACAGGGACTAATTCACCCCTCCACTTT
CDR3: CASSYATGTNSPLHF

D: TRBD2
J: TRBJ2-2
V: TRBV27
size: .
DNA: TGTGCCAGCAGCCTCGCGGGAGGGCCTCCCGGGGAGCTGTTTTTT
CDR3: CASSLAGGPPGELFF

D: .
J: TRBJ1-2
V: TRBV2
size: once
DNA: TGTGCCAGCAGTGCACAGGGTTCATATGGCTACACCTTC
CDR3: CASSAQGSYGYTF

D: TRBD2
J: TRBJ2-3
V: TRBV7-9
size: .
DNA: TGTGCCAGCAGCAAAGCGGGAGGGCCGGTAGATACGCAGTATTTT
CDR3: CASSKAGGPVDTQYF

D: .
J: TRBJ2-3
V: TRBV7-9
size: .
DNA: TGTGCCAGCAGCTTAGTTTCTTTGACGGAGAGCACAGATACGCAGTATTTT
CDR3: CASSLVSLTESTDTQYF

D: TRBD1
J: TRBJ1-2
V: TRBV28
size: .
DNA: TGTGCCAGCAGTTCTACAGGGGCGGACTATGGCTACACCTTC
CDR3: CASSSTGADYGYTF

D: .
J: TRBJ2-2
V: TRBV4-2
size: .
DNA: TGTGCCAGCAGCCAAATACAGGACAAGAACACCGGGGAGCTGTTTTTT
CDR3: CASSQIQDKNTGELFF

D: .
J: TRBJ2-1
V: TRBV7-3
size: .
DNA: TGTGCCAGCAGCTCACAAGGGGCGGTCTACAATGAGCAGTTCTTC
CDR3: CASSSQGAVYNEQFF

D: TRBD1
J: TRBJ2-2
V: TRBV30
size: .
DNA: TGTGCCTGGACTCCGGGACAGGGCTTCACCGGGGAGCTGTTTTTT
CDR3: CAWTPGQGFTGELFF

D: .
J: TRBJ1-1
V: TRBV5-6
size: .
DNA: TGTGCCAGCAGCTTGTGGGGGGGTTTGAACACTGAAGCTTTCTTT
CDR3: CASSLWGGLNTEAFF

D: TRBD2
J: TRBJ2-1
V: TRBV7-2
size: .
DNA: TGTGCCAGCAGCTTAGGTAGTCTAGCGGGAATAAATGAGCAGTTCTTC
CDR3: CASSLGSLAGINEQFF

D: .
J: TRBJ1-1
V: TRBV30
size: few
DNA: TGTGCCCTGCACGGACTGGGCGGTGTAGCTTTCTTT
CDR3: CALHGLGGVAFF

D: .
J: TRBJ2-7
V: TRBV5-5
size: once
DNA: TGTGCCAGCAGCGCACACCCGGGGGATCCATCCTACGAGCAGTACTTC
CDR3: CASSAHPGDPSYEQYF

D: TRBD1
J: TRBJ1-1
V: TRBV6-5
size: .
DNA: TGTGCCAGCAAAAAAGGGGGCCGGGTGAACACTGAAGCTTTCTTT
CDR3: CASKKGGRVNTEAFF

D: .
J: TRBJ2-1
V: TRBV29-1
size: .
DNA: TGCAGCGTTGAAGATCGGGTGGTGCGGGACTACAATGAGCAGTTCTTC
CDR3: CSVEDRVVRDYNEQFF

D: .
J: TRBJ1-5
V: TRBV2
size: .
DNA: TGTGCCACCCAGGACAGACTCAATCAGCCCCAGCATTTT
CDR3: CATQDRLNQPQHF

D: TRBD1
J: TRBJ2-4
V: TRBV7-2
size: .
DNA: TGTGCCAGCAGCTCGGCAGGGGGAAACAACATTCAGTACTTC
CDR3: CASSSAGGNNIQYF

D: .
J: TRBJ2-3
V: TRBV4-1
size: .
DNA: TGCGCCAGCAGCCAAGATGGGGCGGGACCGACCACAGATACGCAGTATTTT
CDR3: CASSQDGAGPTTDTQYF

D: .
J: TRBJ2-2
V: TRBV11-2
size: .
DNA: TGTGCCAGCAGCCCATCGGGTTCCGGGGAGCTGTTTTTT
CDR3: CASSPSGSGELFF

D: .
J: TRBJ2-1
V: TRBV7-6
size: once
DNA: TGTGCCAGCAGCTTAGTCCTAGGTGCCGGGGGTGAGCAGTTCTTC
CDR3: CASSLVLGAGGEQFF

D: .
J: TRBJ2-1
V: TRBV28
size: many
DNA: TGTGCCAGCAGAGGGGCCTCCTACAATGAGCAGTTCTTC
CDR3: CASRGASYNEQFF

D: TRBD2
J: TRBJ2-7
V: TRBV7-6
size: .
DNA: TGTGCCAGCAGCTTAACTAGCGGGGGGCGCTACGAGCAGTACTTC
CDR3: CASSLTSGGRYEQYF

D: .
J: TRBJ2-7
V: TRBV9
size: .
DNA: TGTGCCAGCAGCGTAGGAGCGGGCCGCTACGAGCAGTACTTC
CDR3: CASSVGAGRYEQYF

D: .
J: TRBJ2-5
V: TRBV6-1
size: .
DNA: TGTGCCAGCAGTGCGACCGTCTCGGGGGAGACCCAGTACTTC
CDR3: CASSATVSGETQYF

D: TRBD2
J: TRBJ2-7
V: TRBV6-1
size: .
DNA: TGTGCCAGCAGTGACGTAGGACTAGCGGACTCCTACGAGCAGTACTTC
CDR3: CASSDVGLADSYEQYF

D: .
J: TRBJ1-1
V: TRBV7-3
size: once
DNA: TGTGCCAGCAGCTCAGGAGGGACTGTGAACACTGAAGCTTTCTTT
CDR3: CASSSGGTVNTEAFF

D: TRBD1
J: TRBJ1-4
V: TRBV5-1
size: .
DNA: TGCGCCAGCAGCGGGACAGGGGCTAATGAAAAACTGTTTTTT
CDR3: CASSGTGANEKLFF

D: .
J: TRBJ1-4
V: TRBV7-2
size: .
DNA: TGTGCCAGCAGCCTTCAGGGTGGGAATGAAAAACTGTTTTTT
CDR3: CASSLQGGNEKLFF

D: .
J: TRBJ2-1
V: TRBV20-1
size: .
DNA: TGCAGTGCTAGAGAAACTCCGGAGCAGTTCTTC
CDR3: CSARETPEQFF

D: .
J: TRBJ1-1
V: TRBV29-1
size: .
DNA: TGCAGCGTTGACCCCGAGGGGGTCGGAAACACTGAAGCTTTCTTT
CDR3: CSVDPEGVGNTEAFF

D: .
J: TRBJ1-4
V: TRBV28
size: few
DNA: TGTGCCAGCAGGACAATTGGGGGAGGATTCGTCGCAGGGGAAAAACTGTTTTTT
CDR3: CASRTIGGGFVAGEKLFF

D: TRBD2
J: TRBJ2-1
V: TRBV4-3
size: once
DNA: TGCGCCAGCAGCCAAGTAACTAGCGGGAACAATGAGCAGTTCTTC
CDR3: CASSQVTSGNNEQFF

D: .
J: TRBJ2-7
V: TRBV5-6
size: once
DNA: TGTGCCAGCAGCCCCGGTGGGGGACTGGCAGCCTACGAGCAGTACTTC
CDR3: CASSPGGGLAAYEQYF

D: TRBD2
J: TRBJ2-3
V: TRBV5-1
size: .
DNA: TGCGCCAGCAGCCCCGGGACTAGCGGGAGGGCCTATACGCAGTATTTT
CDR3: CASSPGTSGRAYTQYF